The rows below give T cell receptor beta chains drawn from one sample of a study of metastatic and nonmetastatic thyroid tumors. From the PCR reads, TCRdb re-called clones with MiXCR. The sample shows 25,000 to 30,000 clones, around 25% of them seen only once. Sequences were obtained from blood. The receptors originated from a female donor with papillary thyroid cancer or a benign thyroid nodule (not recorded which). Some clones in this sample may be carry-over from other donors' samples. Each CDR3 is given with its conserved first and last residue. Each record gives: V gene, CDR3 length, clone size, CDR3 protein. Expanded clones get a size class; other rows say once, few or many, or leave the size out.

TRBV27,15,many,CASSPPGTAGRTQYF
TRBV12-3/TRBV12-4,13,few,CASTPGGGYGYTF
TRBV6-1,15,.,CASSPLGLAGYEQYF
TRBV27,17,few,CASSYRDTDSRMHGYTF
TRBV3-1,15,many,CASSQVLAGGREQFF
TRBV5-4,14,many,CASSHSGRTDTQYF
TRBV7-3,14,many,CASSPPGQGAEQYF
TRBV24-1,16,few,CATSHYSGRSGGELFF
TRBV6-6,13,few,CASIDSHNSPLHF
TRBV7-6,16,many,CASSFPTSGSRETQYF
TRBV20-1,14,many,CSAQGTSGSNEQFF
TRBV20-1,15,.,CSASPSGTGGETQYF
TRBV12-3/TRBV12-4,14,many,CASSLRGGANVLTF
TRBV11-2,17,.,CASSLNARGGHADTQYF
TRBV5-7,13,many,CASSLYFTETQYF
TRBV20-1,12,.,CSAKTTGYEQFF
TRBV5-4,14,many,CASSTKAGDNEQFF
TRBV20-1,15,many,CSARDGTGGGTEAFF
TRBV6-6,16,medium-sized,CASSYSAGGAYNEQFF
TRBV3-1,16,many,CASGDTLRSGANVLTF
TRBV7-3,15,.,CASSLGTSGLGEQFF
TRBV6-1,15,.,CASSPPHWRNTEAFF
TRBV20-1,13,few,CSPRDLGLAAQYF
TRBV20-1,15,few,CSASAVDRGGYEQYF
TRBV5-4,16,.,CVSSFADGRAGETQYF
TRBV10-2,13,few,CASSRLTGYEKYF
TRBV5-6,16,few,CASSFDSGAPNSPLHF
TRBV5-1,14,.,CASSSASAAGELFF
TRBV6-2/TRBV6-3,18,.,CASSYDGAGGPGTGELFF
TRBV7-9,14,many,CASSLQGPNYGYTF
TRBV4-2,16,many,CASSPRTAGLNTEAFF
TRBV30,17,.,CAWSLNLGQGVNQPQHF
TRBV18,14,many,CASSPTSERETQYF
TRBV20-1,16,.,CSASGTSGPYPYEQYF
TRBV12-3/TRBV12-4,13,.,CASSRDRSNYQFF
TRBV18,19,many,CASSPPGQGGAYLDTEAFF
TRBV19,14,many,CASSIGGTGKGYTF
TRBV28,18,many,CASSQIWLQGAYTGELFF
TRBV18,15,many,CASSPARGQVYGYTF
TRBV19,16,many,CASSLGVTGALDGYTF
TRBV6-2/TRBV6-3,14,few,CASSPRLAGYTQCF
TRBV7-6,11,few,CASSRDNEQLF
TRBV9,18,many,CASSPRVGTPVWAYGYTF
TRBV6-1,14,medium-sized,CASRLQGYNSPLHF
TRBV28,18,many,CASSFGLGELAEPYEQYF
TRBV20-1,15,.,CSARDPSGSGNEQFF
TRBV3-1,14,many,CASSPTRTNEKLFF
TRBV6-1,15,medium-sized,CASSPGQFSGNTIYF
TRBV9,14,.,CASSLVDIVNTIYF